Described below is a single T cell receptor (beta chain) sequence and its context. The sample originates from a study of PD-L1 blockade in urothelial cancer. Study-wide context: Males with bladder-origin urothelial cancer constituted about 85% of the 29 patients. A median approximately 140,000 T cells were found in blood samples. Blood analysis took place 3 weeks (second dose) and 6 weeks after treatment start.

Looked up from germline, CDR1 is MDHEN and CDR2 is SYDVKM. V was trimmed by 6 bases and J by 7 bases, leaving 21 bases between them. The CDR3 totals 15 residues. Here immunoSEQ multiplex PCR was the method, and the copy in TCRdb shows in-frame clones only, minus some. The repertoire holds approximately 32,000 clones, with 82% as singletons. The sample's time point: pretreatment peripheral blood. Patients had locally advanced or metastatic urothelial carcinoma. The source is a man aged 55 to 70 with urothelial cancer. This material consisted of PBMCs, taken around atezolizumab (anti-PD-L1) treatment. This chain uses TRBV28 with TRBJ1-1; tentatively, D is TRBD1 (6 bases). The CDR3 nucleotides are TGTGCCAGCAGACAGGGAAGATCTTGGGCGGTTGAAGCTTTCTTT. It translates to CASRQGRSWAVEAFF.